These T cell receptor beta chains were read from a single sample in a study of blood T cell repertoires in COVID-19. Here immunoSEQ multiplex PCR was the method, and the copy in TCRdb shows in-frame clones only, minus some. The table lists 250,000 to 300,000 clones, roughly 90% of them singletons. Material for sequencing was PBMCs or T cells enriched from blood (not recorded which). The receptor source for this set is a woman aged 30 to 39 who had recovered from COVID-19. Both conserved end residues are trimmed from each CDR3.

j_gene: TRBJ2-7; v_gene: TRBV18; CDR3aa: ASSPPTYEQY
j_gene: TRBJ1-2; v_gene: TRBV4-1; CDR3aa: ASSLLKGASYT
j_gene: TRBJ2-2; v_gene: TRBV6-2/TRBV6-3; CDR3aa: ASSFSGRRSGELF
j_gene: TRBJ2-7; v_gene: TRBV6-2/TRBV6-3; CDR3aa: ASSYPRSRLSYEQY
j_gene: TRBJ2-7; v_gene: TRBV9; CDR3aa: ASSVGRTSGRTYEQY
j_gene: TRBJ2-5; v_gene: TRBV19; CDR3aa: ASSILHRGSFGDRETQY
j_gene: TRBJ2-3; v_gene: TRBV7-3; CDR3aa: ASSRGQGWTDTQY
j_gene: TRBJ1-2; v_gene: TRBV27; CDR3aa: ASSRDRGFYYGYT
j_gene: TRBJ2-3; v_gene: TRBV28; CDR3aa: ASTTGGGIRTDTQY
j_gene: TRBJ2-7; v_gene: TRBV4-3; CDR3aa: ASSRGQGAYEQY
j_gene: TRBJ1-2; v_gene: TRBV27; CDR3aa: ASSLSRAGDGYT
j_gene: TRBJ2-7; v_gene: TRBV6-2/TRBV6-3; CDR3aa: ASSHGGVQSYEQY
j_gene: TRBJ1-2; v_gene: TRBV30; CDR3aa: AWSPMPPRFGYT
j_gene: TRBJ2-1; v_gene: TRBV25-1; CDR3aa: ASSEPFFSGPYNEQF
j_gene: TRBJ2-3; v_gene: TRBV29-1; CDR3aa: SVEAKGVDTQY
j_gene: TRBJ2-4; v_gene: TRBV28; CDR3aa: ASSLWESAKNIQY
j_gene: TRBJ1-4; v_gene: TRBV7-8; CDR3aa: ASSLWGLGEKLF
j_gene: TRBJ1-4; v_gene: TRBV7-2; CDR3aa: ASSLGGAGEKLF
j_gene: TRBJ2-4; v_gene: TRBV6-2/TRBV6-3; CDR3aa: ASSTSGQAVQY
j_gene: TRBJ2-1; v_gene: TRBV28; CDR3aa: ASSLTSGYNEQF
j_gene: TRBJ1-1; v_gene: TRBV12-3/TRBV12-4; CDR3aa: ASSPRQVGAF
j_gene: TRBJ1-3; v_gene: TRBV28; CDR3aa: ASIPHRGADDTIY
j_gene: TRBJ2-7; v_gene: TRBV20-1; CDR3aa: SAKRRGEQY
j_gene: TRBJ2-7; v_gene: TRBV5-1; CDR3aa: ASSLAISVYEQY
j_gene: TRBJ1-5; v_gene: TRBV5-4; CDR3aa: ASSLDSNQPQH
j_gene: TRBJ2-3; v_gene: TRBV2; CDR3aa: ASSLAVLTDTQY
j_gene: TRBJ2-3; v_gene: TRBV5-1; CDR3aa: ASSPRDYSSTDTQY
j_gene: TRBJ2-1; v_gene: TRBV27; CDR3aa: ASSLRLAGASYNEQF
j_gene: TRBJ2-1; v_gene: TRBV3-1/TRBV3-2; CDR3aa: ASSQVFPGSYNEQF
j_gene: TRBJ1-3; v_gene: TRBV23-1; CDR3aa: ASSQSTGGKHSGNTIY
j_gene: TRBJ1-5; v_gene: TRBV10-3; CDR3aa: AISERGTGGNQPQH
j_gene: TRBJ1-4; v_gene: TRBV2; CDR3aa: ASRDRASNEKLF
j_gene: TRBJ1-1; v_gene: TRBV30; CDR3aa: AWSKNPRGRTEAF
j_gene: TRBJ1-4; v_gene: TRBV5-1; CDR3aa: ASSLTATNEKLF
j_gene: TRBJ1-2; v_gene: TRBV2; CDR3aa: ASSEEQARGYT
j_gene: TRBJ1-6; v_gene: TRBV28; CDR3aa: ASSLSRQVSPLH
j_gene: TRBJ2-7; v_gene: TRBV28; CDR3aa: ASSTTAGPPYEQY
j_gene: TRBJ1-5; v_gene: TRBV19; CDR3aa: ASSIDRDQPQH
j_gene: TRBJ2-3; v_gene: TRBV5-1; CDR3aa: ASSLGQGGTDTQY
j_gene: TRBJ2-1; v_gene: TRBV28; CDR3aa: ASRLNRGAGGPYNEQF
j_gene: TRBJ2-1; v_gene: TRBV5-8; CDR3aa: ASSWGTGVGNEQF
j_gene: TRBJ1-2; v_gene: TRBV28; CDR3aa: ASSLYGDYGYT
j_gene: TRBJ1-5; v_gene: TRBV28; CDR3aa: ASSLTGWNQPQH
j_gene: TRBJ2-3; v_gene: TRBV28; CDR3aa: ASSPPGGPDSDTQY
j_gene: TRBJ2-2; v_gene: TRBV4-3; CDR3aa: ASSLGTGGRTGELF
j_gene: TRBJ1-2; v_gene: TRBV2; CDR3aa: ASTSGEDYGYT
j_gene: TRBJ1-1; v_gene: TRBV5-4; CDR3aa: ASSPGGRGTEAF
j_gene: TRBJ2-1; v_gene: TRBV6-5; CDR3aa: ASARYRGRNEQF
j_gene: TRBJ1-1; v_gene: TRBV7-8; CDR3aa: ASSVQGTEAF
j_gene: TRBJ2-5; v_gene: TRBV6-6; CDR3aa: ASTGGGAVETQY
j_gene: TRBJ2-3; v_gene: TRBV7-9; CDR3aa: ASSLAPGEGTDTQY
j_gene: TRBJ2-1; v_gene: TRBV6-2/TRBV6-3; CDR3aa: ASSYTQSSYNEQF
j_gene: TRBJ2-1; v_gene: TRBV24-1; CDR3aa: ATSDSPSGKLYNEQF